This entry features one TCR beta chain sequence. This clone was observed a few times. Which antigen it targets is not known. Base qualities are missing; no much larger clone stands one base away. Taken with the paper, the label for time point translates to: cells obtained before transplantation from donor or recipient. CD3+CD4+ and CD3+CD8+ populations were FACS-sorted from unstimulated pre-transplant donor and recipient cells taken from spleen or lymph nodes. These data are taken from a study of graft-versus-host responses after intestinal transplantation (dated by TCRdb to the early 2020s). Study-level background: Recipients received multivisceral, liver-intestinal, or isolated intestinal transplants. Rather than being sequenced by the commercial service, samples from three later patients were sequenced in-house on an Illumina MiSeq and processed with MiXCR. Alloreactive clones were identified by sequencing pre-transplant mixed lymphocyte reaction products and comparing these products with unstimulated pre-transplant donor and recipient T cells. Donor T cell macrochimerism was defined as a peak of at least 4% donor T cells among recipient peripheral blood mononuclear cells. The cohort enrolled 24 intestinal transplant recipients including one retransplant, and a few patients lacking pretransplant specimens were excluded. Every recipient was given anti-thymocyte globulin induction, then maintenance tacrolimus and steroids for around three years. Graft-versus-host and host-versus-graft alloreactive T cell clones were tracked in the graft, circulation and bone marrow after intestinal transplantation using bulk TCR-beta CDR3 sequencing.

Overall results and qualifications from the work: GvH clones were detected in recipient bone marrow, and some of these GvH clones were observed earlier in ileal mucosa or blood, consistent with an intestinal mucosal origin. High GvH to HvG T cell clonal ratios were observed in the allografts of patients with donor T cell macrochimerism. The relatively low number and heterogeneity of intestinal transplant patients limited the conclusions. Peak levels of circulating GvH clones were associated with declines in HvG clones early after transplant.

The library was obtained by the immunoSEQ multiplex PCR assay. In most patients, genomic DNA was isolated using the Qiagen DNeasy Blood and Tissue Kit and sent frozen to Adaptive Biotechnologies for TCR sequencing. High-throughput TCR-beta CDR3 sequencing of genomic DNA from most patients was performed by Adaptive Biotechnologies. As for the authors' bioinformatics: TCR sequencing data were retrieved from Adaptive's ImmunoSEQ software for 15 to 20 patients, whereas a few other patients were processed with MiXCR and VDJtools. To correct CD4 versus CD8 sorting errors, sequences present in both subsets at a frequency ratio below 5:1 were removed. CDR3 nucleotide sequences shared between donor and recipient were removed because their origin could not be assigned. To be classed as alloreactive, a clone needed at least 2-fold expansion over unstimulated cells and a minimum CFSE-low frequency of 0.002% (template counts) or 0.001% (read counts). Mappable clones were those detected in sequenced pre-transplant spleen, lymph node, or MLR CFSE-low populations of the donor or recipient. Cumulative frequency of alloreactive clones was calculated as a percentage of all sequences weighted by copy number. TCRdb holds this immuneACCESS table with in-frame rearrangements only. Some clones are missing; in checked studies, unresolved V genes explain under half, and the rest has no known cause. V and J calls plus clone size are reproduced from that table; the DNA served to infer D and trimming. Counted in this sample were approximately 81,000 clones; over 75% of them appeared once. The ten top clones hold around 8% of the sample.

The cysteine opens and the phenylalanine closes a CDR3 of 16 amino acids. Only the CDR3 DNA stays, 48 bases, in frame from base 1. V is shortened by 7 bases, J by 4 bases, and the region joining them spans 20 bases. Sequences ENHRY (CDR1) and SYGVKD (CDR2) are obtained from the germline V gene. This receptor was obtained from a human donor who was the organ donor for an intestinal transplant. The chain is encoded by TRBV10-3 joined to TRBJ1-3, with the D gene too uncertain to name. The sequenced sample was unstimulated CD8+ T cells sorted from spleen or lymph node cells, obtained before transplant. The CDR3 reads CAINSLLSTSGNTIYF. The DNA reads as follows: TGTGCCATCAACTCCCTTCTCAGTACGTCAGGAAACACCATATATTTT.